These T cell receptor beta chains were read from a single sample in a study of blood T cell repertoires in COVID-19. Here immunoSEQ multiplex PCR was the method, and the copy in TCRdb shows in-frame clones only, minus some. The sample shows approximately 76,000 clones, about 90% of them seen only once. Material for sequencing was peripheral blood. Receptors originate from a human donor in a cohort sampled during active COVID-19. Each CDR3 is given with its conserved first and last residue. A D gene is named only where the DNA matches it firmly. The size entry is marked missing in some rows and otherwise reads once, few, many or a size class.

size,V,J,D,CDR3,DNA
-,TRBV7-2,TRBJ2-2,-,CASSLDTNTGELFF,TGTGCCAGCAGCCTCGACACAAACACCGGGGAGCTGTTTTTT
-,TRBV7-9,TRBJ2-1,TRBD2,CASSFSGGDEQFF,TGTGCCAGCAGCTTTTCTGGGGGGGATGAGCAGTTCTTC
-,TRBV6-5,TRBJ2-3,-,CASKRTVSTDTQYF,TGTGCCAGTAAAAGGACAGTTAGCACAGATACGCAGTATTTT
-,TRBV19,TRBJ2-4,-,CASQGWAKNIQYF,TGTGCCAGTCAGGGTTGGGCCAAAAACATTCAGTACTTC
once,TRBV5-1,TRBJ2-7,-,CASSTEGSYEQYF,TGCGCCAGCAGTACCGAGGGATCCTACGAGCAGTACTTC
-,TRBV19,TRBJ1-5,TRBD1,CASTHLDRTDTQPQHF,TGTGCCAGTACTCACCTGGACAGGACGGACACTCAGCCCCAGCATTTT
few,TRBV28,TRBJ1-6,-,CASRVGGAIGNSPLHF,TGTGCCAGCCGGGTGGGGGGGGCAATCGGGAATTCACCCCTCCACTTT
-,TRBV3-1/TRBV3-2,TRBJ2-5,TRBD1,CASSQDRRGRETQYF,TGTGCCAGCAGCCAAGATCGCAGGGGGCGAGAGACCCAGTACTTC
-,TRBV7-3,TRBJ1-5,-,CASSPKVAGLRQPQHF,TGTGCCAGCAGCCCCAAGGTAGCAGGGCTGCGTCAGCCCCAGCATTTT
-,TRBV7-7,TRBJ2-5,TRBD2,CASSLRSRGESTPRNRQETQYF,TGTGCTAGCAGCTTACGAAGCCGGGGGGAATCGACTCCCCGAAACCGTCAAGAGACCCAGTACTTC
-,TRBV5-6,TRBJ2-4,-,CASSFYFKLAGKNIQYF,TGTGCCAGCAGCTTTTATTTCAAACTAGCAGGCAAAAACATTCAGTACTTC
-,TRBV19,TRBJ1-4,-,CASGRRETNEKLFF,TGTGCCAGTGGACGGAGGGAAACTAATGAAAAACTGTTTTTT
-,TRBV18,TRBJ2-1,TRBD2,CASSPRGLAGGTAGEQFF,TGTGCCAGCTCACCACGGGGACTAGCGGGAGGGACCGCCGGGGAGCAGTTCTTC
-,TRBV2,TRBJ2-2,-,CASSAFRNTGELFF,TGTGCCAGCAGTGCATTCAGGAACACCGGGGAGCTGTTTTTT
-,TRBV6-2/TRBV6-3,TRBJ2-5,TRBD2,CASSPQYTGTSGSKTQYF,TGTGCCAGCAGTCCACAGTATACCGGGACTAGCGGGAGTAAGACCCAGTACTTC
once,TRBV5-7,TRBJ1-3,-,CASSSISLDRTLSGNTIYF,TGTGCCAGCAGCTCGATATCCTTAGACAGAACCTTATCTGGAAACACCATATATTTT
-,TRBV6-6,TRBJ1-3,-,CASGSYPGNTIYF,TGTGCCAGCGGCTCGTACCCTGGAAACACCATATATTTT
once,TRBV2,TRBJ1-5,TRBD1,CASSRDRNQPQHF,TGTGCCAGCAGCCGGGACAGAAATCAGCCCCAGCATTTT
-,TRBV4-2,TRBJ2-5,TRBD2,CASSQEIAGATVGETQYF,TGTGCCAGCAGCCAAGAAATAGCGGGTGCAACTGTGGGGGAGACCCAGTACTTC
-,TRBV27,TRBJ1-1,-,CASSLNRNTEAFF,TGTGCCAGCAGTTTAAATCGGAACACTGAAGCTTTCTTT
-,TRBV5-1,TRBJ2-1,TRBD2,CASSGTRTYNEQFF,TGCGCCAGCAGCGGGACTAGAACCTACAATGAGCAGTTCTTC
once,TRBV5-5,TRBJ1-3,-,CASSSYRTGSGNTIYF,TGTGCCAGCAGCTCATACCGTACGGGTTCTGGAAACACCATATATTTT
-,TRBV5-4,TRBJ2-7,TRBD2,CASSLVGLAGVEQYF,TGTGCCAGCAGCCTTGTGGGACTAGCGGGAGTCGAGCAGTACTTC
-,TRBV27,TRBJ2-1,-,CASSREQRDNEQFF,TGTGCCAGCAGCCGTGAACAGCGGGACAATGAGCAGTTCTTC
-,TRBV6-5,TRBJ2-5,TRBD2,CASSYARTTGGAQYF,TGTGCCAGCAGTTACGCGAGGACCACCGGGGGGGCCCAGTACTTC
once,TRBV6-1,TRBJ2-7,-,CASSEAITASSYEQYF,TGTGCCAGCAGTGAAGCAATCACTGCGAGCTCCTACGAGCAGTACTTC
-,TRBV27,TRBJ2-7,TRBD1,CASSLSGTGIRFYEQYF,TGTGCCAGCAGTTTAAGCGGGACAGGGATCCGTTTTTACGAGCAGTACTTC
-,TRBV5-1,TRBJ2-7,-,CASSLVGASYEQYF,TGCGCCAGCAGCTTGGTAGGGGCGTCCTACGAGCAGTACTTC
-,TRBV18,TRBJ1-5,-,CASSPAALYSNQPQHF,TGTGCCAGCTCACCAGCGGCACTCTATAGCAATCAGCCCCAGCATTTT
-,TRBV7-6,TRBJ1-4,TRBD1,CASSPRDSRNEKLFF,TGTGCCAGCAGCCCCCGGGACAGCCGTAATGAAAAACTGTTTTTT
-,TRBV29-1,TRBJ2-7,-,CSVEGIYYEQYF,TGCAGCGTTGAGGGCATCTACTACGAGCAGTACTTC
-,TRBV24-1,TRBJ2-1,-,CATSDYSSYNEQFF,TGTGCCACCAGTGATTATAGCTCCTACAATGAGCAGTTCTTC
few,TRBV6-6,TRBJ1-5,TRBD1,CASSLRDRALSNQPQHF,TGTGCCAGCAGTCTACGAGACAGGGCCCTAAGCAATCAGCCCCAGCATTTT
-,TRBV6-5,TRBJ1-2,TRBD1,CASSSTGGGSNYGYTF,TGTGCCAGCAGTTCGACAGGGGGCGGTTCAAACTATGGCTACACCTTC
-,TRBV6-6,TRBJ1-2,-,CASSRNPATGPLVGGYTF,TGTGCCAGCAGTCGAAACCCGGCGACAGGTCCCCTAGTGGGTGGCTACACCTTC
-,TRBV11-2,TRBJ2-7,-,CASSRTRDYEQYF,TGTGCCAGCAGCCGTACCCGAGATTACGAGCAGTACTTC